This T cell receptor (beta chain) was sequenced during a study of shared clonotypes between healthy human individuals (TCRdb year 2020). General notes on the study: The cohort included three men and two women between 18 and 49 years of age. Per donor, three plates each were used for CD4 naive and CD4 memory, two for CD8 naive, and one for CD8 memory. Blood TCR repertoires of five healthy adults were deeply sequenced to estimate repertoire size and the extent of clonotype sharing between individuals. Different laboratories and diverse techniques were used to prepare libraries and sequence TCR repertoires, to increase sequencing depth and limit assay-specific biases. Each donor's leukapheresis produced roughly between roughly 0.85 and 9.5 billion PBMCs.

Using the deep immunoSEQ assay, TCR CDR3 regions were amplified from genomic DNA by multiplex PCR. For each cell subset, the extracted genomic DNA was distributed evenly across all wells of several immunoSEQ 96-well plates, and each plate served as one replicate. For sorted subsets, each replicate PCR was loaded with 150 to 250 ng genomic DNA, equivalent to 30,000 or so T cell genomes. Purified libraries were measured with a Qubit 3.0 fluorometer, size-checked on a Bioanalyzer 2100, and measured again with the KAPA Library Quantification kit. A separate single-read 150-cycle Illumina NextSeq 550 flow cell was used to sequence each immunoSEQ 96-well plate. As for the original processing: Because only junctional sequences without quality scores were contained in the immunoSEQ output, filtering matching that applied to full-length reads could not be performed. Sequences were annotated with PyIR, a Python wrapper for IgBLAST v1.9, and V/J genes and CDR3 were assigned using IMGT germline references. Reads were filtered out if the reads had weak V/J assignments (E-value above 1e-6), no CDR3, stop codons, out-of-frame junctions, or ambiguous translated residues. A V3J clonotype was defined by an identical inferred V gene, J gene, and CDR3 amino acid sequence. Percentage overlap between repertoires was computed as shared unique clonotypes divided by the size of the smaller repertoire. Richness of each repertoire was evaluated using RTK rarefaction, the Chao1 estimator, and Recon v2.1 estimates of unobserved clonotypes. OLGA was used to compute generation probabilities for all TCRbeta clonotypes that the gDNA method yielded from a handful of donors. Imported from immuneACCESS, the table was reduced by TCRdb to in-frame sequences with V and J called. These copies leave out some clones; in studies compared against another copy, an unresolved V gene accounts for under half, and the cause of the remainder is not known. That table furnishes V, J and clone size, whereas the DNA furnished D and trimming. The table for this sample lists about 660,000 clones; roughly 70% of them were counted only once. The leading ten clones occupy less than 2% of the sample.

The CDR3 spans 14 residues, from the cysteine through the phenylalanine. Only the CDR3 DNA is retained, 42 bases long and in frame from the first base. V drops 4 bases and J drops 2 bases, leaving 9 bases in between. Reading the germline V gene gives CDR1 SNHLY and CDR2 FYNNEI. A word on this clone: Its target antigen remains unknown. Base qualities are not recorded, but no much larger clone differs from it by a single base.

Broad study findings and their caveats: Because the study included a small number of donors, the genetic and exposure-history diversity represented was limited. Estimated clonotype richness was generally larger for naive than for memory subsets. Sampling was restricted to blood, and TCR repertoires in tissue are likely to differ from TCR repertoires in blood. Rarefaction of sorted-subset datasets indicated incomplete sequencing despite the large sequencing depth. Pairwise subsampling indicated that sequencing depth was expected to affect the degree of clonotype sharing among donors. Clonotypes shared by all four sorted-subset donors showed higher generation probabilities than non-shared clonotypes. When several donors were compared, the shared fraction of clonotypes was around 5% for naive CD4, less than 4% for naive CD8, 2% to 2.5% for memory CD4, and 0.4% for memory CD8.

The donors were healthy, HIV-negative adults who had no recently reported acute infections or vaccinations. Every donor was a Caucasian adult living in Nashville, Tennessee, USA. CD4+ T cells were enriched through magnetic negative selection, after which naive cells were positively selected on CD45RA and the remaining negative fraction served as the memory subset. After blood collection by leukapheresis, PBMCs were isolated using Ficoll-Histopaque density gradient centrifugation and then cryopreserved in the vapor phase of liquid nitrogen. Analytical flow cytometry was used to check the purity and quantity of every magnetically sorted T cell population. Genomic DNA was isolated from each sorted fraction and quantified by UV absorbance on a Nanodrop 2000c.

The source material was memory CD4+ T cells sorted from blood. Interpreted using the paper, the cell subset or site label stands for: CD45RA-negative fraction. The TCR comes from a woman in her 30s in good health. The V gene is TRBV2 and the J gene is TRBJ1-3; no confident D gene assignment can be made. The DNA is TGTGCCAGCAGTGTAGAACGGACTGGAAACACCATATATTTT. This encodes CASSVERTGNTIYF.